This is a list of T cell receptor beta chains from one sample in a study of cytomegalovirus exposure and HLA in healthy donors. Profiled with immunoSEQ multiplex PCR; TCRdb holds only in-frame clones, not every one. Of 220,000 or so clones in the sample, 75% are singletons; the top ten hold 1.8%. Material: PBMCs. These receptor sequences come from a woman between 25 and 40 years old in good health and CMV-seronegative. The CDR3 runs from the conserved cysteine through the conserved F or W. D genes are given only for firm matches. A row's size may be missing; if present it is once, few, many or a size class.

d_gene | j_gene | v_gene | abundance | CDR3aa | CDR3nt
- | TRBJ2-7 | TRBV4-1 | - | CASSSQTSSYEQYF | TGCGCCAGCAGCTCTCAGACTAGTTCCTACGAGCAGTACTTC
- | TRBJ2-5 | TRBV30 | - | CAWSGWAQGPKRTQYF | TGTGCCTGGAGTGGATGGGCCCAGGGCCCCAAGAGGACCCAGTACTTC
- | TRBJ1-1 | TRBV4-2 | - | CASSQDRKGGGTEAFF | TGTGCCAGCAGCCAAGATCGGAAGGGGGGGGGCACTGAAGCTTTCTTT
- | TRBJ1-4 | TRBV6-1 | - | CASRADTLSSLKLFF | TGTGCCAGCAGAGCCGACACTCTCTCCTCCCTAAAACTGTTTTTT
- | TRBJ1-6 | TRBV19 | - | CASSGRDNSPLHF | TGTGCCAGTAGTGGGAGGGATAATTCACCCCTCCACTTT
TRBD1 | TRBJ2-5 | TRBV7-9 | - | CASSPTGGEETQYF | TGTGCCAGCAGCCCGACAGGGGGAGAGGAGACCCAGTACTTC
TRBD2 | TRBJ2-3 | TRBV27 | - | CASSLKASGGASADTQYF | TGTGCCAGCAGTTTGAAGGCTAGCGGGGGGGCCAGCGCAGATACGCAGTATTTT
- | TRBJ2-2 | TRBV5-1 | - | CASSLEAGWAGELFF | TGCGCCAGCAGCTTGGAGGCAGGGTGGGCCGGGGAGCTGTTTTTT
- | TRBJ1-1 | TRBV7-9 | - | CASSLVVTEAFF | TGTGCCAGCAGCTTAGTCGTCACTGAAGCTTTCTTT
- | TRBJ2-5 | TRBV15 | - | CATSRVGGAGQETQYF | TGTGCCACCAGCAGAGTGGGGGGGGCCGGGCAAGAGACCCAGTACTTC
TRBD2 | TRBJ2-1 | TRBV5-1 | - | CASSLTGGRDEQFF | TGCGCCAGCAGCTTGACGGGGGGACGCGATGAGCAGTTCTTC
- | TRBJ2-2 | TRBV15 | - | CATSRDRGGQGGELFF | TGTGCCACCAGCAGAGATCGTGGTGGCCAGGGAGGGGAGCTGTTTTTT
- | TRBJ1-1 | TRBV7-9 | - | CASSRGSGGEAFF | TGTGCCAGCAGCCGGGGGTCAGGTGGTGAAGCTTTCTTT
- | TRBJ2-2 | TRBV5-4 | few | CASSVPGTGELFF | TGTGCCAGCAGTGTCCCCGGCACCGGGGAGCTGTTTTTT
- | TRBJ1-4 | TRBV2 | - | CASTPGRAGGSEKLFF | TGTGCCAGCACTCCCGGGAGGGCGGGGGGGAGTGAAAAACTGTTTTTT
TRBD1 | TRBJ1-4 | TRBV7-9 | - | CASSPPTGAINEKLFF | TGTGCCAGCAGCCCACCTACAGGGGCGATTAATGAAAAACTGTTTTTT
- | TRBJ2-3 | TRBV16 | once | CASSQSTGSTDTQYF | TGTGCCAGCAGCCAATCAACAGGGAGCACAGATACGCAGTATTTT
- | TRBJ1-3 | TRBV6-1 | - | CASTWESSGNTIYF | TGTGCCAGCACCTGGGAGAGCTCTGGAAACACCATATATTTT
- | TRBJ1-2 | TRBV15 | - | CATSRDPRTTNYGYTF | TGTGCCACCAGCAGAGATCCTAGGACAACTAACTATGGCTACACCTTC
- | TRBJ2-1 | TRBV5-1 | - | CASSLVLAGNEQFF | TGCGCCAGCAGCTTGGTGTTAGCCGGCAATGAGCAGTTCTTC
TRBD1 | TRBJ2-1 | TRBV7-8 | - | CASSPGWTGNGASYNEQFF | TGTGCCAGCAGCCCAGGATGGACAGGGAACGGAGCATCCTACAATGAGCAGTTCTTC
- | TRBJ2-3 | TRBV7-9 | - | CASSAPGDPAGTDTQYF | TGTGCCAGCAGCGCCCCGGGGGACCCGGCGGGCACAGATACGCAGTATTTT
TRBD1 | TRBJ1-1 | TRBV7-3 | - | CASSLTGGTGGSAFF | TGTGCCAGCAGCTTAACCGGAGGGACAGGGGGGAGTGCTTTCTTT
- | TRBJ2-2 | TRBV18 | - | CASSPLYGNTGELFF | TGTGCCAGCTCACCACTCTATGGGAACACCGGGGAGCTGTTTTTT
- | TRBJ2-1 | TRBV1 | once | CTSSPSTRLAGATSSYNERFF | TGCACCAGCAGCCCATCCACCCGACTAGCGGGGGCAACGAGCTCCTACAATGAGCGGTTCTTC
- | TRBJ1-1 | TRBV4-3 | - | CASSQGPRQDTEAFF | TGCGCCAGCAGCCAAGGGCCGAGACAGGACACTGAAGCTTTCTTT
- | TRBJ1-2 | TRBV6-5 | - | CASSPGVAYGYTF | TGTGCCAGCAGTCCCGGAGTGGCCTATGGCTACACCTTC
TRBD2 | TRBJ2-7 | TRBV11-1 | once | CASSQGTSGTYEQYF | TGTGCCAGCAGCCAGGGGACTAGCGGAACCTACGAGCAGTACTTC
- | TRBJ2-1 | TRBV9 | - | CASSVVVTGGYNEQFF | TGTGCCAGCAGCGTAGTGGTGACAGGCGGCTACAATGAGCAGTTCTTC
- | TRBJ1-4 | TRBV7-7 | - | CASSLGNGGDEKLFF | TGTGCTAGCAGCCTTGGTAACGGGGGGGATGAAAAACTGTTTTTT
TRBD2 | TRBJ2-5 | TRBV6-6 | - | CASSSLAGSEYF | TGTGCCAGCAGTTCGCTAGCGGGGTCCGAGTACTTC
- | TRBJ2-7 | TRBV27 | - | CASRSEGRFYEQYF | TGTGCCAGCAGATCGGAGGGGAGGTTCTACGAGCAGTACTTC
- | TRBJ2-1 | TRBV27 | - | CASSLSGGTYNEQFF | TGTGCCAGCAGTTTATCAGGCGGGACCTACAATGAGCAGTTCTTC
- | TRBJ1-1 | TRBV28 | - | CASSLTGLREAFF | TGTGCCAGCAGTTTAACGGGACTTAGAGAAGCTTTCTTT
TRBD1 | TRBJ1-3 | TRBV5-1 | few | CASSLAGQGAGGNTIYF | TGCGCCAGCAGCTTGGCCGGACAGGGGGCGGGTGGAAACACCATATATTTT
- | TRBJ1-1 | TRBV6-6 | - | CASSLRGTEAFF | TGTGCCAGCAGTCTACGGGGGACTGAAGCTTTCTTT
- | TRBJ2-7 | TRBV4-1 | - | CASSQVGGVVEQYF | TGCGCCAGCAGCCAAGTCGGCGGAGTCGTCGAGCAGTACTTC
TRBD1 | TRBJ2-1 | TRBV5-1 | - | CASGDRVGDEQFF | TGCGCGTCCGGGGACAGGGTAGGCGATGAGCAGTTCTTC
- | TRBJ2-7 | TRBV7-8 | few | CASSQAPSYEQYF | TGTGCCAGCAGCCAAGCTCCGTCTTACGAGCAGTACTTC
- | TRBJ2-7 | TRBV5-6 | few | CASSYNDYEQYF | TGTGCCAGCAGCTACAATGACTACGAGCAGTACTTC
TRBD2 | TRBJ2-3 | TRBV10-3 | - | CAIGSGTFSTDTQYF | TGTGCCATAGGGAGCGGGACCTTTAGCACAGATACGCAGTATTTT